This T cell receptor beta chain was found in a study of CD8+CD57+ T cells in acquired aplastic anemia. Overall study: Sorted CD4+ and CD8+ cells gave an average of approximately 3.4 ug of DNA. Healthy donors gave some 10 million reads on average for CD4+ cells. Findings and limits, study-wide: Between patients and controls, CD8+ Simpson's diversity did not vary significantly.

Genomic DNA, the template, was used for profiling of the TCR beta VDJ and CDR3. A single record per CDR3 protein comes from TCRdb applying MiXCR to the reads. This table has hundreds of thousands of distinct CDR3 sequences, 55% to 70% appearing once. Points on this clonotype: Its antigen is unknown.

Trimming shortened V by 5 bases and J by 4 bases, and 9 bases separated the two germline ends. Germline loops: CDR1 SEHNR, CDR2 FQNEAQ (reference sequence). The CDR3 totals 12 residues. What was sequenced was sorted CD4+, CD8+, or CD8+CD57+ T cells (not recorded which) from PBMCs. The chain carries TRBV7-9 and TRBJ2-7; the D is unclear. The source is a human donor in good health, serving as a control. CDR3 sequence: CASSVGWYEQYF. The CDR3 nucleotides read TGTGCCAGCAGCGTGGGTTGGTACGAGCAGTACTTC.